The 14 T cell receptor beta chains below were found in one sample sequenced in a study of blood T cell repertoires in COVID-19. Sequencing was performed with immunoSEQ multiplex PCR; in TCRdb, only in-frame clones are kept and a portion is missing. The sample holds more than 200,000 clones, more than 80% seen once. Sequencing used PBMCs or T cells enriched from blood (not recorded which). These receptors came from a man aged 55 to 69 who had recovered from COVID-19.

The chain combines TRBV19 with TRBJ2-2; 11 nucleotides match TRBD1. V lost 3 bases and J lost 5; bases outside the gene matches: 2. The CDR3 loop spans 15 amino acids. CDR1 is LNHDA and CDR2 is SQIVND in the germline V gene (reference sequence). CDR3: CASSMDRGLTGELFF. The CDR3 DNA sequence: TGTGCCAGTAGTATGGACAGGGGGCTTACCGGGGAGCTGTTTTTT.

J is TRBJ1-4 and V is TRBV7-9, with 7 bases fitting TRBD1. CDR1 and CDR2 from the germline V gene are SEHNR and FQNEAQ (reference sequence). The length of the CDR3 is 14 residues. V shed 5 bases, J shed 1 base, and the junction held 1 base outside the gene matches. DNA for the CDR3: TGTGCCAGCAGCGACAGGGAAACTAATGAAAAACTGTTTTTT. This encodes CASSDRETNEKLFF.

The V and J genes are TRBV7-2 and TRBJ2-2; 7 bases fit TRBD2. J lost 2 bases, V lost 7 bases, and 7 bases had no gene match. This CDR3 region has 15 residues. Looked up from germline, CDR1 is SGHTA and CDR2 is FQGNSA. CDR3 sequence reads: CASIPGGLNTGELFF. CDR3 bases: TGTGCCAGCATCCCCGGGGGGTTAAACACCGGGGAGCTGTTTTTT.

The chain combines TRBV3-1 (or the pseudogene TRBV3-2) with TRBJ2-1; weak D call: TRBD1 (8 bases). CDR3 size: 12 residues. Deletions cut 3 bases from V and 16 bases from J, with 16 bases between. From germline, CDR1 is LGHDT and CDR2 YNNKEL (reference sequence). Here the CDR3 DNA reads TGTGCCAGCAGCCATAACAGGGGGGGGACCTTCTTC. It encodes CASSHNRGGTFF.

In its sample, this clone was seen once. This chain links TRBV9 with TRBJ2-1; TRBD1 matches 10 bases. CDR1 is SGDLS and CDR2 is YYNGEE in the germline V gene. V trimming: 5 bases; J trimming: 0 bases; junction bases outside the gene matches: 2. The length of the CDR3 is 15 residues. The CDR3 loop is CASSRQGASYNEQFF. The CDR3 DNA reads as TGTGCCAGCAGTCGACAGGGGGCCTCCTACAATGAGCAGTTCTTC.

The gene calls are TRBV4-1 and TRBJ1-4; D may be TRBD1 (5 bases). This CDR3 has 15 residues. Trimming pared 0 bases from V and 4 bases from J, leaving 9 bases between. Germline CDR1 MGHRA, CDR2 YSYEKL. CDR3 sequence: CASSQDGHSNEKLFF. The CDR3 DNA reads TGCGCCAGCAGCCAAGATGGACACAGTAATGAAAAACTGTTTTTT.

As DNA, the CDR3 is TGTGCCAGCAGCTTAGCCGCTAGCGGGGGGGATCGTGAGCAGTTCTTC. It yields the protein CASSLAASGGDREQFF. This chain connects TRBV7-6 to TRBJ2-1; 12 nucleotides match TRBD2. Germline CDR1 and CDR2: SGHVS and FNYEAQ. The CDR3 runs to 16 residues. V was clipped by 0 bases and J by 9 bases; unmatched bases: 6. Supplemented by reference TRBV7-6 and TRBJ2-1, the full variable domain reads GAGVSQSPRYKVTKRGQDVALRCDPISGHVSLYWYRQALGQGPEFLTYFNYEAQQDKSGLPNDRFSAERPEGSISTLTIQRTEQRDSAMYRCASSLAASGGDREQFFGPGTRLTVL.

In its sample, this clone was seen a few times. The rearrangement uses TRBV18 and TRBJ2-7; the D gene is possibly TRBD1 (5 bases). Germline loops: CDR1 KGHSH, CDR2 LQKENI. This CDR3 is built from 12 residues. V lost 3 bases and J 7 bases, leaving 10 bases between the germline ends. The CDR3 DNA is TGTGCCAGCTCACCTAGGAAGGGGGAGCAGTACTTC. It translates to CASSPRKGEQYF.

This clone was seen a handful of times. This CDR3 is CASSWSGLQNTEAFF. CDR3 bases: TGTGCCAGCAGTTGGTCGGGACTTCAGAACACTGAAGCTTTCTTT. The chain links TRBV6-2 or TRBV6-3 to TRBJ1-1; tentative D call: TRBD1 (5 bases). CDR1 is MNHEY, CDR2 SVGEGT, per germline. The germline V and J ends were trimmed by 4 bases and 1 base, with 13 bases remaining between them. The CDR3 runs to 15 residues.

The rearrangement joins TRBV21-1 to TRBJ1-3; the table gives TRBD1 as D, unverified against the DNA. TRBV21-1 is deemed a pseudogene. This CDR3 is 18 amino acids long. CDR3 in amino acids: CATYWDRGTVKGGNTIYF. Written as DNA, the CDR3 is TGTGCCACCTATTGGGACAGGGGGACCGTAAAGGGCGGAAACACCATATATTTT.

This chain uses TRBV11-3 with TRBJ2-7; the D is unclear. Germline assignment: CDR1 SGHNT and CDR2 YENEEA. The CDR3 length is 12 residues. The ends were cut back, 0 bases at V and 7 bases at J, with 7 bases in the middle. CDR3 sequence: CASSLDGLEQYF. CDR3 bases: TGTGCCAGCAGCTTAGACGGGTTGGAGCAGTACTTC.

The CDR3 sequence: CASSIAADHQPQHF. CDR3 in DNA: TGTGCCAGCAGCATTGCCGCGGATCATCAGCCCCAGCATTTT. The chain carries TRBV7-9 and TRBJ1-5; D ambiguous. The germline V and J ends were trimmed by 5 bases and 5 bases, with 13 bases remaining between them. The germline gives CDR1 SEHNR, CDR2 FQNEAQ (reference sequence). The CDR3 length is 14 residues.

The chain has TRBV30 and TRBJ2-7; D might be TRBD1 (5 bases). Trimming stripped 4 bases from V and 3 bases from J, with 10 bases between. The CDR3 runs 12 residues. Germline V gene lookup returns CDR1 GTSNPN and CDR2 SVGIG (reference sequence). The CDR3 loop is CAWKGEHYEQYF. In nucleotides, the CDR3 is TGTGCCTGGAAAGGGGAACACTACGAGCAGTACTTC.

The rearrangement links TRBV5-1 to TRBJ1-1; TRBD1 is a possible D gene (5 bases). This CDR3 contains 15 residues. Germline V gene data show CDR1 as SGHRS and CDR2 as YFSETQ. Trimming shortened V by 4 bases and J by 0 bases, and 13 bases separated the two germline ends. CDR3 DNA sequence: TGCGCCAGCAGCCAAAAAACAGGACTGAACACTGAAGCTTTCTTT. Encoded protein: CASSQKTGLNTEAFF.